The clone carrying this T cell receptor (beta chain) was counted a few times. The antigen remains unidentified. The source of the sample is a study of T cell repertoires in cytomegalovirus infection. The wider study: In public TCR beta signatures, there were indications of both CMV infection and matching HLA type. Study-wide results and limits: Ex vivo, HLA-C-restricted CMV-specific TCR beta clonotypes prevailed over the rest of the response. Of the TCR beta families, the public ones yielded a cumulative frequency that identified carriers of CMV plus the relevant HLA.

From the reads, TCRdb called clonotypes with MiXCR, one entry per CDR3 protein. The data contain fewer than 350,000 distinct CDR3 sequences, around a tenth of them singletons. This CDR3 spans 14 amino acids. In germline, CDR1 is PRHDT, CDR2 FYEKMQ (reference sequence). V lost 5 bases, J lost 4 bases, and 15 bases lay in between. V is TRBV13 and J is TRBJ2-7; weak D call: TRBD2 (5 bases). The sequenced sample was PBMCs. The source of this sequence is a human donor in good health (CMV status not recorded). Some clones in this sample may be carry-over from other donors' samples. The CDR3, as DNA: TGTGCCAGCAGCAGAGTCACTAGTTCGTACGAGCAGTACTTC. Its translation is CASSRVTSSYEQYF.